This T cell receptor (beta chain) appears in the sequencing data of a study of T cells in Graves' hyperthyroidism and ophthalmopathy. This CDR3 is built from 11 residues. Germline V gene data show CDR1 as DFQATT and CDR2 as SNEGSKA (reference sequence). V was shortened by 3 bases and J by 7 bases, with 7 bases between the two germline ends. Amplification yielded TCR beta CDR3 regions, with RNA transcripts as the source. The HTBI primer set drove a first-round RT-PCR of the TCR CDR3. TCRdb itself ran the multiplex PCR reads through MiXCR, one entry per CDR3 protein. The data contain approximately 640,000 distinct CDR3 sequences, around a sixth of them seen just once; the ten biggest clones take up less than 20%.

Specimen: blood. The chain joins TRBV20-1 to TRBJ1-5; D is unclear. This TCR was recovered from a man aged 45-65 years with Graves' hyperthyroidism. CDR3 sequence reads: CSASRGQPQHF. CDR3 DNA sequence: TGCAGTGCTAGCAGAGGGCAGCCCCAGCATTTT.